Presented here are 16 T cell receptor beta chains from one specimen sequenced in a study of tissue T cells after allogeneic stem cell transplantation. Assay: immunoSEQ multiplex PCR; the TCRdb copy retains only in-frame clones and omits some. The sample includes almost 7,000 clones, roughly 32% seen only once; the top ten take 6.3%. Time point meaning: mouse harvest day 14 after allogeneic transplant. Mouse grafts combined 10^7 T-cell-depleted bone marrow cells with 10^6 splenic CD5+ T cells. The source material was skin. The receptors here all came from a female BALB/c mouse given C57BL/6 T cells with graft-versus-host disease after an allogeneic hematopoietic cell transplant.

About this clone: Mouse gene names and germline throughout. Coverage ceases 1 residue before the CDR3 finishes, and the germline J gene fills in the end. The chain links TRBV13-3 to TRBJ2-5; TRBD1 matches at 8 bases. The V and J ends lost 2 bases and 6 bases, in that order; junction bases with no gene match: 2. The CDR3 length is 13 residues. Germline V lookup: CDR1 NNHDY, CDR2 SYVADS. CDR3 region: CASSEQGVDTQYF. Incomplete CDR3 DNA: TGTGCCAGCAGTGAACAGGGGGTTGACACCCAGTAC.

For this clone: Mouse gene names and germline throughout. The CDR3 bases that were read are TGTGCCAGCAGTCTGTCGGGACAATATGCTGAGCAGTTC. Translation: CASSLSGQYAEQF. The CDR3 in its entirety is CASSLSGQYAEQFF. V usage is TRBV26 and J usage is TRBJ2-1, with D maybe TRBD1 (6 bases). Coverage ceases 1 residue before the CDR3 finishes, and the germline J gene fills in the end. Trimming took off 0 bases at V and 4 bases at J, with 7 bases between the two ends. The CDR3 runs 14 residues. Germline V gene data show CDR1 as KGHPV and CDR2 as FQNQEV (reference sequence).

This clone was seen more than once but under ten times. The genes are named according to mouse. From the germline J gene comes the end of the CDR3, since the read stops 1 residue before it. The chain is built from TRBV13-2 and TRBJ2-5; D call uncertain. V lost 0 bases and J 10 bases, leaving 6 bases between the germline ends. The germline gives CDR1 NNHNN, CDR2 SYGAGS (reference sequence). The CDR3 length is 11 residues. The DNA read from the CDR3 is TGTGCCAGCGGTGATGCCCCCCCCCAGTAC. The encoded protein is CASGDAPPQY. The full CDR3 protein is CASGDAPPQYF.

This clone is labeled as medium-sized (0.01 to 0.1%). The genes and germline here are from mouse. The sequenced fragment ends 1 residue before the CDR3 boundary, so the rest is inferred from the germline J gene. The V call is TRBV3, the J call TRBJ1-4; D not resolved. The germline V gene encodes CDR1 SNHLY and CDR2 FYNGKV (reference sequence). CDR3 length: 14 residues. Trimming stripped 2 bases from V and 0 bases from J, with 4 bases between. This chain's CDR3 is CASSLQISNERLFF. The CDR3 DNA, read in part, is TGTGCCAGCAGCTTACAGATTTCCAACGAAAGATTATTT.

This clone was recorded a few times. Gene names and germline refer to mouse. Read coverage stops 1 residue before the CDR3 terminus; the germline J gene supplies the remainder. This chain uses TRBV12-1 with TRBJ2-1; possibly TRBD1 for D (6 bases). V lost 0 bases and J 6 bases, leaving 8 bases between the germline ends. From germline, CDR1 is SGHSN and CDR2 HYEKVE. This CDR3 spans 13 amino acids. The DNA read from the CDR3 is TGTGCCAGCTCTCTCCCAGGGGTTGCTGAGCAGTTC. It is translated as CASSLPGVAEQF. The full CDR3 is CASSLPGVAEQFF.

By proportion, this clone is medium-sized. All gene names here are mouse names. With the read ending 1 residue before the CDR3 end, the germline J gene is used to fill in that end. The chain combines TRBV26 with TRBJ2-7, with TRBD2 matching over 13 bases. Germline V CDR1 and CDR2: KGHPV, FQNQEV (reference sequence). The CDR3 runs 14 residues. Unmatched junction bases numbered 2, after V lost 5 bases and J lost 4 bases. CDR3 amino acids: CASSGDWGGYEQYF. CDR3 DNA (partial): TGTGCCAGCAGTGGGGACTGGGGGGGATATGAACAGTAC.

Regarding this clone: These gene names are mouse names. The covered CDR3 bases are TGTGCCGGGGGGACAGGGGGCACAGAAGTCTTC. Protein: CAGGTGGTEVF. The CDR3 in full is CAGGTGGTEVFF. The V gene is TRBV19, the J gene TRBJ1-1; 11 bases line up with TRBD1. The read terminates 1 residue before the CDR3 end, so the remaining end is supplied by the germline J gene. The CDR3 runs to 12 residues. Trimming took 10 bases from V and 4 from J; bases not matched to a gene: 3. CDR1 is FNHDT and CDR2 is SITEND in the germline V gene (reference sequence).

A word on this clone: Gene names and germline match the mouse. From the germline J gene comes the end of the CDR3, since the read stops 1 residue before it. The chain has TRBV24 and TRBJ2-4, with D hard to call. The V gene lost 4 bases and the J gene lost 10 bases, with 12 bases spanning the gap. The V gene's germline CDR1 is KGHTA and CDR2 FRNEEI. The CDR3 consists of 12 residues. CDR3 DNA (partial): TGTGCCAGCAGTCGACGGGAAGACCCCTTGTAC. Translated: CASSRREDPLY. The whole CDR3 protein reads CASSRREDPLYF.

Details on this clone: Any gene name here is a mouse gene name. The DNA ends 1 residue before the CDR3 does, and the rest of the CDR3 is filled in from the germline J gene. This chain links TRBV13-1 with TRBJ2-1; 11 positions match TRBD2. This CDR3 spans 15 amino acids. The germline CDR1 and CDR2 sequences are NSHNY and SYGAGN. Germline trimming cut 2 bases from V and 3 bases from J; bases unmatched to any gene: 1. Partial CDR3 DNA: TGTGCCAGCAGTGAACTGGGGGGGCGCTATGCTGAGCAGTTC. Translated: CASSELGGRYAEQF. The CDR3, in full, reads CASSELGGRYAEQFF.

About this clone itself: Mouse germline and gene names are used. The observed sequence ends 1 residue before the CDR3 terminus, with the missing tail filled in from the germline J gene. The chain has TRBV16 and TRBJ2-7; D is possibly TRBD1 (6 bases). The CDR3 length is 14 residues. Germline V gives CDR1 SGHSA, CDR2 FRNQAP. Trimming took 0 bases from V and 2 from J, leaving 8 bases between them. CDR3 DNA, as far as it was read: TGTGCAAGCAGCTTAGAAGGGGACACCTATGAACAGTAC. Translation: CASSLEGDTYEQY. The CDR3 in its entirety is CASSLEGDTYEQYF.

About this clone: Gene names are the mouse ones. The CDR3 end is not reached by the read, which stops 1 residue before it; the germline J gene fills it in. The chain employs TRBV23 and TRBJ1-4; the D call of TRBD1 is as the table states it, not checked on the DNA. CDR3 length equals 13 residues. Germline CDR1 is KGHTA and CDR2 is FQNQQP. The CDR3 spells CSSSRTGDERLFF. The CDR3 DNA, read in part, is TGCTCCAGCAGTCGGACAGGGGACGAAAGATTATTT.

This clone was found a few times. These gene names are mouse names. The read stops 1 residue short of the end of the CDR3; the missing end is completed from the germline J gene. The chain combines TRBV3 with TRBJ1-4, with 10 bases identical to TRBD1. Unmatched junction bases numbered 1, after V lost 4 bases and J lost 2 bases. There are 15 residues in the CDR3. The germline CDR1 and CDR2 sequences are SNHLY and FYNGKV (reference sequence). CDR3 DNA (partial): TGTGCCAGCAGCTCGGGACAGGGGTCCAACGAAAGATTATTT. Encoded protein: CASSSGQGSNERLF. The CDR3 reads in full as CASSSGQGSNERLFF.

This clone came up a few times. Each gene name is a mouse one. The read comes to an end 1 residue before the CDR3 does, leaving the germline J gene to fill in the end. The V gene is TRBV26, the J gene TRBJ1-3, with D unresolved. V was pared by 4 bases and J by 0 bases, with 10 bases between. The germline V gene has CDR1 KGHPV and CDR2 FQNQEV (reference sequence). CDR3 length equals 15 residues. CDR3 DNA (partial): TGTGCCAGCAGTCGCTCCATAAATTCTGGAAATACGCTCTAT. Its protein product is CASSRSINSGNTLY. The entire CDR3 is CASSRSINSGNTLYF.

In its sample, this clone ranks as medium-sized. Gene names are mouse gene names. The read terminates 1 residue ahead of where the CDR3 ends, so the germline J gene completes it. The V gene is TRBV26, the J gene TRBJ1-2; D may be TRBD1 (6 bases). The germline V gene has CDR1 KGHPV and CDR2 FQNQEV (reference sequence). V was cut by 5 bases and J by 4 bases, with 8 bases left in between. CDR3 length: 12 amino acids. CDR3 sequence: CASSRGGSDYTF. The sequenced part of the CDR3 DNA is TGTGCCAGCAGTAGAGGGGGCTCCGACTACACC.

A word on this clone: Genes and germline come from the mouse. Coverage ceases 1 residue before the CDR3 finishes, and the germline J gene fills in the end. The chain links TRBV13-2 to TRBJ2-3, with TRBD2 matching 10 bases. With 5 bases clipped from V and 1 base from J, the junction kept 1 base outside the gene matches. The CDR3 is 14 amino acids. In germline, CDR1 is NNHNN, CDR2 SYGAGS (reference sequence). The CDR3 bases that were read are TGTGCCAGCGGGGACTGGGGGCGTGCAGAAACGCTGTAT. Amino acids: CASGDWGRAETLY. The CDR3, in full, reads CASGDWGRAETLYF.

As concerns this clone: Genes and germline come from the mouse. CDR3 residues: CASSLIEDTQYF. The covered CDR3 bases are TGTGCCAGCAGTCTGATTGAAGACACCCAGTAC. The rearrangement uses TRBV26 and TRBJ2-5, with D hard to call. The DNA ends 1 residue before the CDR3 does, and the rest of the CDR3 is filled in from the germline J gene. This CDR3 has 12 amino acids. Trimming stripped 2 bases from V and 4 bases from J, with 4 bases between. The germline CDR1 and CDR2 sequences are KGHPV and FQNQEV (reference sequence).